A single sample is the source of the 27 T cell receptor beta chains below, sequenced in a study of T cells in localized non-small cell lung cancer (dated by TCRdb to the early 2020s). Libraries were made using the immunoSEQ multiplex PCR assay. TCRdb re-hosts the immuneACCESS table, in-frame sequences only. Its copies lack some clones; in the studies checked, an unresolved V gene accounts for under half of them, and the cause for the rest is not known. This sample gives roughly 26,000 clones in total; over 70% of them show up just once. Together, the top ten hold roughly a tenth of the sample. Here the sequenced sample was peripheral blood, taken before any cancer treatment. The receptors originated from a man aged 35-75 years with stage III squamous cell lung carcinoma.

V and J are TRBV27 and TRBJ1-1; D uncertain. CDR3 size: 14 residues. The germline V and J ends were trimmed by 1 base and 5 bases, with 11 bases remaining between them. The germline CDR1 and CDR2 sequences are MNHEY and SMNVEV (reference sequence). For the CDR3, the DNA is TGTGCCAGCAGTTTATTGGCCGGGAGGACTGAAGCTTTCTTT. Translation: CASSLLAGRTEAFF.

The genes are TRBV7-8 and TRBJ1-5; tentative D call: TRBD1 (5 bases). The CDR3 is 16 residues long. CDR1 SGHVS and CDR2 FQNEAQ come from the germline V gene. The germline V and J ends were trimmed by 1 base and 0 bases, with 10 bases remaining between them. The CDR3 DNA is TGTGCCAGCAGCTTAGGGACACCATATAGCAATCAGCCCCAGCATTTT. Translated, it gives CASSLGTPYSNQPQHF.

This rearrangement joins TRBV13 to TRBJ2-3; 11 nucleotides align to TRBD2. Germline CDR1 is PRHDT and CDR2 is FYEKMQ (reference sequence). After removal of 5 bases from V and 3 bases from J, the junction contained 7 bases not matched to a gene. This CDR3 is built from 16 residues. The DNA of the CDR3 is TGTGCCAGCAGCGCCATACTAGCGGGAGTTACAGATACGCAGTATTTT. It specifies CASSAILAGVTDTQYF.

The chain joins TRBV4-1 to TRBJ1-1; 8 bases map to TRBD1. CDR3 length equals 13 residues. V was pared by 0 bases and J by 10 bases, with 4 bases of the junction left unmatched. Germline assignment: CDR1 MGHRA and CDR2 YSYEKL. CDR3 in amino acids: CASSQERTGLAFF. The CDR3 DNA reads as TGCGCCAGCAGCCAAGAGAGGACAGGGCTAGCTTTCTTT.

This clone was observed a handful of times. Within the sample, other DNA sequences also encode this same CDR3. The chain employs TRBV5-1 and TRBJ1-4; the D gene is possibly TRBD1 (5 bases). The V end lost 7 bases, the J end lost 4 bases, and 11 bases lay between the germline ends. Germline V CDR1 and CDR2: SGHRS, YFSETQ. The CDR3 extends over 13 amino acids. The CDR3 loop is CASRQPDNEKLFF. The DNA of the CDR3 is TGCGCCAGCCGACAGCCCGATAATGAAAAACTGTTTTTT.

This clone was recorded once. The chain combines TRBV7-3 with TRBJ1-3; D is undetermined. The CDR3 sequence is 14 residues long. Trimming removed 5 bases at V and 2 bases at J, with 10 bases between. The germline V gene encodes CDR1 SGHTA and CDR2 FQGTGA. The CDR3 spells CASSPSRAGNTIYF. In DNA, the CDR3 is TGTGCCAGCAGCCCGAGTCGGGCTGGAAACACCATATATTTT.

This chain joins TRBV7-2 and TRBJ2-3, with D perhaps matching TRBD2 (5 bases). Trimming removed 5 bases from V and 0 bases from J, with 9 bases in between. This CDR3 comprises 14 residues. Germline V gene data show CDR1 as SGHTA and CDR2 as FQGNSA. The CDR3 region is CASSDYASTDTQYF. In DNA, the CDR3 is TGTGCCAGCAGCGACTACGCTAGCACAGATACGCAGTATTTT.

The chain recombines TRBV27 with TRBJ1-2; D is undetermined. The V end was cut by 3 bases, the J end by 7 bases, with 18 bases between. In germline, CDR1 is MNHEY, CDR2 SMNVEV (reference sequence). The CDR3 runs 15 residues. The CDR3 coding sequence is TGTGCCAGCAGTTTGACCTGGGCAGGTCGGGGTGGCTACACCTTC. Translating gives CASSLTWAGRGGYTF.

The V and J genes are TRBV7-6 and TRBJ1-2, with D unclear. CDR3 length equals 13 residues. The germline V and J ends were trimmed by 4 bases and 7 bases, with 13 bases remaining between them. Germline V CDR1 and CDR2: SGHVS, FNYEAQ. The chain's CDR3 is CASSSESFGGYTF. In DNA, the CDR3 is TGTGCCAGCAGCTCAGAGTCGTTCGGTGGCTACACCTTC.

The genes are TRBV18 and TRBJ1-2, with D unresolved. V was shortened by 6 bases and J by 5 bases, with 13 bases between the two germline ends. CDR1 and CDR2 (germline): KGHSH, LQKENI. This CDR3 is built from 13 residues. The CDR3 here is CASSYGPLYGYTF. For the CDR3, the DNA is TGTGCCAGCTCCTATGGACCCTTGTATGGCTACACCTTC.

The chain couples TRBV10-3 to TRBJ1-5, with D unresolved. The germline V and J ends were trimmed by 7 bases and 5 bases, with 12 bases remaining between them. The germline gives CDR1 ENHRY, CDR2 SYGVKD. This CDR3 is 13 amino acids long. The CDR3 protein is CAIKQQPHQPQHF. The CDR3 DNA reads TGTGCCATCAAACAACAGCCCCATCAGCCCCAGCATTTT.

V usage is TRBV4-1 and J usage is TRBJ1-2; D unclear. There are 14 residues in the CDR3. V was clipped by 2 bases and J by 8 bases, with 15 bases between them. CDR1 MGHRA and CDR2 YSYEKL come from the germline V gene. The CDR3 sequence is CASSQPLKGLGYTF. Written as DNA, the CDR3 is TGCGCCAGCAGCCAACCCCTCAAGGGATTAGGCTACACCTTC.

There are a few counts of this clone. The V call is TRBV29-1, the J call TRBJ1-2, with 7 positions matching TRBD1. CDR3 length: 12 amino acids. In germline, CDR1 is SQVTM, CDR2 ANQGSEA. V was pared by 4 bases and J by 8 bases, with 7 bases of the junction left unmatched. As DNA, the CDR3 is TGCAGCGTTGTAGAGGGGGCGAAGGGCTACACCTTC. Its protein is CSVVEGAKGYTF.

The chain links TRBV27 to TRBJ2-1, with D tentatively TRBD1 (6 bases). The ends were cut back, 9 bases at V and 15 bases at J, with 21 bases in the middle. Germline V CDR1 and CDR2: MNHEY, SMNVEV (reference sequence). The CDR3 is 12 residues long. As DNA, the CDR3 is TGTGCCAGTAGGGACAACTTGACCCCGCCGTTCTTC. This encodes CASRDNLTPPFF.

The chain joins TRBV19 to TRBJ1-1, with 7 bases lining up with TRBD1. V was clipped by 5 bases and J by 4 bases; unmatched bases: 13. Germline CDR1 reads LNHDA; CDR2 reads SQIVND (reference sequence). The CDR3 loop spans 16 amino acids. The CDR3 sequence: CASSPVSGQVGTEAFF. The CDR3 DNA follows: TGTGCCAGTAGTCCCGTTTCAGGACAGGTTGGCACTGAAGCTTTCTTT.

The gene calls are TRBV6-1 and TRBJ2-7; TRBD2 agrees at 7 bases. V lost 5 bases to trimming and J lost 5 bases; unmatched junction nucleotides: 3. From germline, CDR1 is MNHNS and CDR2 SASEGT. The CDR3 is 12 residues long. The CDR3 nucleotides are TGTGCCAGCAGTTGGGAGGGTGACGAGCAGTACGTC. This codes for CASSWEGDEQYV.

This CDR3 reads CSTRDRGIHTGELFF. The DNA of the CDR3 is TGCAGCACCCGGGACAGAGGGATTCACACCGGGGAGCTGTTTTTT. The V call is TRBV29-1, the J call TRBJ2-2, with TRBD1 matching 7 bases. With V trimmed by 8 bases and J by 3 bases, 12 bases remained unmatched. The CDR3 contains 15 residues. Germline CDR1 is SQVTM and CDR2 is ANQGSEA.

The rearrangement links TRBV7-7 to TRBJ2-2; 7 nucleotides match TRBD2. V lost 5 bases, J lost 6 bases, and 12 bases stayed unmatched. Germline assignment: CDR1 SSHAT and CDR2 FNYEAQ (reference sequence). The length of the CDR3 is 16 residues. The CDR3 DNA reads as TGTGCCAGCAGCCTCGGGAGGACTATTAGTGCCGGGGAGCTGTTTTTT. Protein: CASSLGRTISAGELFF. Full variable domain (outside the CDR3, taken from reference TRBV7-7 and TRBJ2-2): GAGVSQSPRYKVTKRGQDVTLRCDPISSHATLYWYQQALGQGPEFLTYFNYEAQPDKSGLPSDRFSAERPEGSISTLTIQRTEQRDSAMYRCASSLGRTISAGELFFGEGSRLTVL.

V gene TRBV27 combines with J gene TRBJ2-3; 10 bases are a match to TRBD2. CDR1 is MNHEY and CDR2 is SMNVEV in the germline V gene (reference sequence). This CDR3 region has 16 residues. V lost 7 bases, J lost 5 bases, and 12 bases stayed unmatched. The CDR3 sequence: CASNSGRARGEDTQYF. The CDR3 DNA reads as TGTGCCAGCAACAGCGGGAGGGCCAGGGGTGAAGATACGCAGTATTTT.

This clone came up once. The rearrangement joins TRBV4-2 to TRBJ2-5; the D is unclear. The CDR3 is 12 amino acids. CDR1 is LGHNA, CDR2 YNFKEQ, per germline. Deletions cut 1 base from V and 5 bases from J, with 5 bases between. The CDR3 bases are TGTGCCAGCAGCCAAGGATCCGAGACCCAGTACTTC. Protein product: CASSQGSETQYF.

V is TRBV27 and J is TRBJ2-6; 9 bases line up with TRBD2. Germline-derived CDR1 and CDR2 are MNHEY and SMNVEV (reference sequence). The CDR3 runs to 17 residues. With V trimmed by 6 bases and J by 3 bases, 9 bases remained unmatched. Here the CDR3 reads CASSPVAGDYGANVLTF. In DNA, the CDR3 is TGTGCCAGCAGCCCGGTAGCGGGAGACTATGGGGCCAACGTCCTGACTTTC.

This chain uses TRBV27 with TRBJ2-1; 13 nucleotides line up with TRBD2. The CDR3 consists of 15 residues. Germline V gene data show CDR1 as MNHEY and CDR2 as SMNVEV (reference sequence). V lost 5 bases and J lost 6; bases outside the gene matches: 4. This CDR3 is CASSQGTSGTNEQFF. Written as DNA, the CDR3 is TGTGCCAGCAGTCAAGGGACTAGCGGGACCAATGAGCAGTTCTTC.

This chain joins TRBV11-2 and TRBJ1-2; 8 bases are a match to TRBD1. Germline CDR1 and CDR2: SGHAT and FQNNGV. The CDR3 covers 16 residues. V lost 5 bases to trimming and J lost 6 bases; unmatched junction nucleotides: 14. CDR3 amino acids: CASSLHGAGGSNGYTF. CDR3 in DNA: TGTGCCAGCAGCCTCCACGGGGCAGGGGGCTCTAATGGCTACACCTTC. Combining the CDR3 with reference TRBV11-2 and TRBJ1-2 gives the whole variable domain EAGVAQSPRYKIIEKRQSVAFWCNPISGHATLYWYQQILGQGPKLLIQFQNNGVVDDSQLPKDRFSAERLKGVDSTLKIQPAKLEDSAVYLCASSLHGAGGSNGYTFGSGTRLTVV.

The genes are TRBV15 and TRBJ2-1, with D unclear. This CDR3 region has 16 residues. CDR1 is LNHNV and CDR2 is YYDKDF in the germline V gene (reference sequence). Trimming stripped 0 bases from V and 1 base from J, with 10 bases between. CDR3 nucleotides: TGTGCCACCAGCAGAGATCAGGACCCTTCCTACAATGAGCAGTTCTTC. This gives the protein CATSRDQDPSYNEQFF.

CDR3 in DNA: TGTGCCAGCAGCCGTTTAGGCGGGAGAAAGGATGAGCAGTACTTC. Translated: CASSRLGGRKDEQYF. V is TRBV5-6 and J is TRBJ2-7; 7 positions match TRBD2. CDR3 length: 15 amino acids. The ends lost 4 bases at V and 7 bases at J; junction bases unmatched: 14. The germline V gene has CDR1 SGHDT and CDR2 YYEEEE.

The chain employs TRBV28 and TRBJ2-5; the match to TRBD2 covers 13 bases. The CDR3 length is 15 residues. With 6 bases clipped from V and 6 bases from J, the junction kept 7 bases outside the gene matches. In germline, CDR1 is MDHEN, CDR2 SYDVKM. As DNA, the CDR3 is TGTGCCAGCAGACTAGCGGGAGGGCGGGTAAAGACCCAGTACTTC. Its translation: CASRLAGGRVKTQYF.

This chain uses TRBV7-9 with TRBJ1-4; no firm D call. Trimming pared 5 bases from V and 13 bases from J, leaving 8 bases between. Looked up from germline, CDR1 is SEHNR and CDR2 is FQNEAQ (reference sequence). The CDR3 length is 10 residues. CDR3 sequence reads: CASSMLILFF. The CDR3 nucleotides are TGTGCCAGCAGCATGTTGATACTGTTTTTT.